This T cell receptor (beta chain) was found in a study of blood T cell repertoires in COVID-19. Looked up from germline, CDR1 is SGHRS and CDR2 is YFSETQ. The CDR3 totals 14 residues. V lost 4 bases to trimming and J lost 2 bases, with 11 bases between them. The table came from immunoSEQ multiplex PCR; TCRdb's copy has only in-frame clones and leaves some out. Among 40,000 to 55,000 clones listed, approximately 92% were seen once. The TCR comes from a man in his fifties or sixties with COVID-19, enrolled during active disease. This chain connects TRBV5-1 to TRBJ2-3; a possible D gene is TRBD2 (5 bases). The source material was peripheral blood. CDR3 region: CASSQDSTTDTQYF. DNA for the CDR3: TGCGCCAGCAGCCAGGACTCCACCACAGATACGCAGTATTTT.